This TCR beta chain was captured in a study of blood T cell repertoires in COVID-19. Turning to the study itself: T cells, B-cell-depleted T cells, or PBMCs supplied cDNA or gDNA.

V lost 1 base to trimming and J lost 10 bases, with 17 bases between them. The CDR3 length is 16 residues. The germline CDR1 and CDR2 sequences are SEHNR and FQNEAQ (reference sequence). The protocol was immunoSEQ multiplex PCR, while the TCRdb copy is restricted to in-frame clones and leaves out a portion. The sample has roughly 70,000 clones, about 80% seen once; the top ten hold about 20%. The rearrangement links TRBV7-9 to TRBJ1-6; D gene unclear. The sample taken for sequencing was peripheral blood. The receptor's source is a man aged 65 to 85 who had recovered from COVID-19. For the CDR3, the DNA is TGTGCCAGCAGCTTAGGGTTTGGAGATTCTGGCTCACCCCTCCACTTT. It yields the protein CASSLGFGDSGSPLHF.